This T cell receptor (beta chain) was identified in a study of T cells in Graves' hyperthyroidism and ophthalmopathy. This clonotype was seen at least ten times. Its antigen is currently unknown. Overall study results and limits: Model output signaled ophthalmopathy a median around 6.9 months ahead of onset.

Germline V gives CDR1 DFQATT, CDR2 SNEGSKA (reference sequence). The ends lost 0 bases at V and 4 bases at J; junction bases unmatched: 9. This CDR3 comprises 16 residues. TCR beta CDR3 region amplification was performed from RNA transcripts. HTBI primers were used for first-round RT-PCR of the TCR CDR3. TCRdb reprocessed the multiplex PCR reads via MiXCR and lists one record per CDR3 protein. This sample carries approximately 530,000 distinct CDR3 sequences, over 15% of them seen once, and the ten largest clones take 15% to 20%. Diagnoses were made from clinical symptoms, serum measures (thyroxine and TRAb), thyroid ultrasound and orbital computed tomography.

The TCR originated in a woman younger than 35 with Graves' hyperthyroidism. The rearrangement uses TRBV20-1 and TRBJ2-1; TRBD1 matches at 7 bases. The source material was blood. This CDR3 reads CSARDIGTDKYNEQFF. The DNA for the CDR3 is TGCAGTGCTAGAGATATAGGGACAGACAAATACAATGAGCAGTTCTTC.